The rows below give T cell receptor beta chains drawn from one sample of a study of T cell responses to AZD1222 COVID-19 vaccine. The assay was immunoSEQ multiplex PCR, and TCRdb's table has in-frame clones only and misses some. The table lists under 200,000 clones, about 88% of them singletons. Material: peripheral blood, obtained on day 0 of AZD1222 vaccination. Source of these receptors: an adult in good health. Each CDR3 is given with its conserved first and last residue. D genes are given only for firm matches. Only some rows state a clone size, as once, few, many or a class for expanded clones.

d_gene: TRBD1; v_gene: TRBV19; j_gene: TRBJ1-1; abundance: .; CDR3aa: CASSVGQGNTEAFF; CDR3nt: TGTGCCAGTAGTGTCGGACAGGGGAACACTGAAGCTTTCTTT
d_gene: TRBD1; v_gene: TRBV3-1/TRBV3-2; j_gene: TRBJ1-2; abundance: .; CDR3aa: CASSPYTGEHGYTF; CDR3nt: TGTGCCAGCAGCCCATACACAGGGGAACATGGCTACACCTTC
d_gene: TRBD2; v_gene: TRBV6-4; j_gene: TRBJ2-1; abundance: .; CDR3aa: CASSARGGYNEQFF; CDR3nt: TGTGCCAGCAGTGCCCGGGGGGGATACAATGAGCAGTTCTTC
d_gene: TRBD1; v_gene: TRBV29-1; j_gene: TRBJ1-2; abundance: .; CDR3aa: CSVEGGPWDRGFRGYTF; CDR3nt: TGCAGCGTTGAAGGAGGGCCCTGGGACAGGGGGTTTCGGGGCTACACCTTC
d_gene: TRBD1; v_gene: TRBV9; j_gene: TRBJ1-1; abundance: .; CDR3aa: CASSLWDRGTEAFF; CDR3nt: TGTGCCAGCAGCTTATGGGACAGGGGCACTGAAGCTTTCTTT
d_gene: .; v_gene: TRBV3-1/TRBV3-2; j_gene: TRBJ1-1; abundance: .; CDR3aa: CASREQGMNTEAFF; CDR3nt: TGTGCCAGCAGGGAACAGGGCATGAACACTGAAGCTTTCTTT
d_gene: .; v_gene: TRBV9; j_gene: TRBJ2-5; abundance: .; CDR3aa: CASSPLEAAGTQYF; CDR3nt: TGTGCCAGCAGCCCCTTGGAAGCCGCCGGGACCCAGTACTTC
d_gene: TRBD1; v_gene: TRBV9; j_gene: TRBJ1-5; abundance: once; CDR3aa: CASSAGQGYQPQHF; CDR3nt: TGTGCCAGCAGCGCGGGACAGGGCTATCAGCCCCAGCATTTT
d_gene: TRBD2; v_gene: TRBV9; j_gene: TRBJ2-7; abundance: few; CDR3aa: CASSPRPSGSWGEQYF; CDR3nt: TGTGCCAGCAGCCCACGACCAAGCGGGAGCTGGGGAGAGCAGTACTTC
d_gene: .; v_gene: TRBV3-1/TRBV3-2; j_gene: TRBJ1-1; abundance: .; CDR3aa: CASSQVEAFF; CDR3nt: TGTGCCAGCAGCCAAGTAGAAGCTTTCTTT
d_gene: TRBD2; v_gene: TRBV5-4; j_gene: TRBJ2-2; abundance: .; CDR3aa: CASSLAAGGTTGELFF; CDR3nt: TGTGCCAGCAGCTTGGCAGCGGGGGGGACCACCGGGGAGCTGTTTTTT
d_gene: TRBD2; v_gene: TRBV4-3; j_gene: TRBJ2-1; abundance: once; CDR3aa: CASSQESAGGLDYNEQFF; CDR3nt: TGCGCCAGCAGCCAAGAGAGTGCGGGGGGGTTGGATTACAATGAGCAGTTCTTC
d_gene: TRBD1; v_gene: TRBV7-3; j_gene: TRBJ1-2; abundance: .; CDR3aa: CASSSDRTNYGYTF; CDR3nt: TGTGCCAGCAGCTCGGACAGGACTAACTATGGCTACACCTTC
d_gene: .; v_gene: TRBV27; j_gene: TRBJ2-1; abundance: .; CDR3aa: CASSYKNPYNEQFF; CDR3nt: TGTGCCAGCAGCTACAAAAACCCCTACAATGAGCAGTTCTTC
d_gene: .; v_gene: TRBV7-3; j_gene: TRBJ1-5; abundance: few; CDR3aa: CASSPSGGNQPQHF; CDR3nt: TGTGCCAGCAGCCCAAGTGGTGGCAATCAGCCCCAGCATTTT
d_gene: TRBD1; v_gene: TRBV5-1; j_gene: TRBJ1-4; abundance: .; CDR3aa: CASSLGQGSLREKLFF; CDR3nt: TGCGCCAGCAGCTTGGGACAGGGGAGTCTTAGAGAAAAACTGTTTTTT
d_gene: .; v_gene: TRBV7-3; j_gene: TRBJ1-2; abundance: .; CDR3aa: CASSRQSTNYGYTF; CDR3nt: TGTGCCAGCAGCCGACAGAGCACTAACTATGGCTACACCTTC
d_gene: TRBD2; v_gene: TRBV7-8; j_gene: TRBJ2-5; abundance: .; CDR3aa: CASSTLGTSGLETQYF; CDR3nt: TGTGCCAGCAGCACCCTTGGGACTAGCGGTCTAGAGACCCAGTACTTC
d_gene: .; v_gene: TRBV28; j_gene: TRBJ2-7; abundance: .; CDR3aa: CANRSCEERGYEQYF; CDR3nt: TGTGCCAACCGGAGCTGCGAAGAAAGGGGATACGAGCAGTACTTC
d_gene: .; v_gene: TRBV19; j_gene: TRBJ2-2; abundance: .; CDR3aa: CASSIGTPNTGELFF; CDR3nt: TGTGCCAGTAGTATAGGGACACCGAACACCGGGGAGCTGTTTTTT
d_gene: TRBD2; v_gene: TRBV18; j_gene: TRBJ2-7; abundance: .; CDR3aa: CASSRDRGLAGYEQYF; CDR3nt: TGTGCCAGCTCGCGTGACAGAGGACTAGCGGGCTACGAGCAGTACTTC
d_gene: .; v_gene: TRBV6-5; j_gene: TRBJ1-1; abundance: .; CDR3aa: CASRDNQGMITEAFF; CDR3nt: TGTGCCAGCAGGGATAACCAGGGGATGATCACTGAAGCTTTCTTT
d_gene: .; v_gene: TRBV6-5; j_gene: TRBJ1-2; abundance: .; CDR3aa: CASSSGRNYGYTF; CDR3nt: TGTGCCAGCAGTTCGGGGCGAAACTATGGCTACACCTTC
d_gene: TRBD1; v_gene: TRBV7-9; j_gene: TRBJ1-4; abundance: .; CDR3aa: CASSQPLPGGEKLFF; CDR3nt: TGTGCCAGCAGCCAACCGCTACCAGGGGGAGAAAAACTGTTTTTT
d_gene: TRBD2; v_gene: TRBV4-1; j_gene: TRBJ2-7; abundance: .; CDR3aa: CASSSPERGIYEQYF; CDR3nt: TGCGCCAGCAGCTCCCCTGAGCGGGGGATCTACGAGCAGTACTTC
d_gene: TRBD2; v_gene: TRBV7-9; j_gene: TRBJ2-1; abundance: .; CDR3aa: CASSYQSGGNNEQFF; CDR3nt: TGTGCCAGCAGCTACCAGAGCGGGGGAAACAATGAGCAGTTCTTC
d_gene: .; v_gene: TRBV6-6; j_gene: TRBJ2-7; abundance: .; CDR3aa: CASHPTGTYEQYF; CDR3nt: TGTGCCAGCCACCCTACAGGGACCTACGAGCAGTACTTC
d_gene: .; v_gene: TRBV6-5; j_gene: TRBJ1-2; abundance: .; CDR3aa: CASSYEGGPNYGYTF; CDR3nt: TGTGCCAGCAGTTACGAGGGGGGACCTAACTATGGCTACACCTTC
d_gene: .; v_gene: TRBV6-6; j_gene: TRBJ1-5; abundance: .; CDR3aa: CASSYGDGFAGQPQHF; CDR3nt: TGTGCCAGCAGTTACGGGGACGGGTTCGCGGGACAGCCCCAGCATTTT
d_gene: .; v_gene: TRBV5-1; j_gene: TRBJ2-3; abundance: .; CDR3aa: CASSLREVGTDTQYF; CDR3nt: TGCGCCAGCAGCTTGCGTGAGGTGGGCACAGATACGCAGTATTTT
d_gene: .; v_gene: TRBV28; j_gene: TRBJ1-1; abundance: .; CDR3aa: CASDVHGQNTEAFF; CDR3nt: TGTGCCAGCGACGTCCACGGACAGAACACTGAAGCTTTCTTT
d_gene: .; v_gene: TRBV5-6; j_gene: TRBJ2-2; abundance: .; CDR3aa: CASSHAVSGNTGELFF; CDR3nt: TGTGCCAGCAGCCACGCCGTTAGCGGGAACACCGGGGAGCTGTTTTTT
d_gene: .; v_gene: TRBV6-5; j_gene: TRBJ1-5; abundance: .; CDR3aa: CASSYSSQGNNQPQHF; CDR3nt: TGTGCCAGCAGTTACTCGAGTCAAGGGAACAATCAGCCCCAGCATTTT
d_gene: .; v_gene: TRBV4-3; j_gene: TRBJ2-1; abundance: .; CDR3aa: CASSQDSSGQGQGGQFF; CDR3nt: TGCGCCAGCAGCCAAGATTCTTCAGGGCAGGGGCAAGGCGGGCAGTTCTTC
d_gene: .; v_gene: TRBV19; j_gene: TRBJ1-5; abundance: once; CDR3aa: CASRQYGGLRAIQDRNQPQHF; CDR3nt: TGTGCCAGTAGGCAGTACGGGGGCCTAAGGGCCATACAGGACCGCAATCAGCCCCAGCATTTT
d_gene: .; v_gene: TRBV3-1/TRBV3-2; j_gene: TRBJ2-5; abundance: .; CDR3aa: CASSLSLGRYQETQYF; CDR3nt: TGTGCCAGCAGCCTCAGCCTAGGGAGGTACCAAGAGACCCAGTACTTC
d_gene: .; v_gene: TRBV19; j_gene: TRBJ1-5; abundance: .; CDR3aa: CASSIDLLFGINQPQHF; CDR3nt: TGTGCCAGTAGTATAGATCTATTATTTGGGATCAATCAGCCCCAGCATTTT
d_gene: .; v_gene: TRBV9; j_gene: TRBJ1-5; abundance: .; CDR3aa: CASSVEGQLNQPQHF; CDR3nt: TGTGCCAGCAGCGTAGAGGGTCAGCTAAATCAGCCCCAGCATTTT
d_gene: .; v_gene: TRBV19; j_gene: TRBJ1-1; abundance: once; CDR3aa: CASSIMGGTEAFF; CDR3nt: TGTGCCAGTAGTATAATGGGGGGCACTGAAGCTTTCTTT
d_gene: .; v_gene: TRBV5-1; j_gene: TRBJ1-1; abundance: .; CDR3aa: CASSLRGENTEAFF; CDR3nt: TGCGCCAGCAGCCTCCGGGGAGAGAACACTGAAGCTTTCTTT
d_gene: .; v_gene: TRBV7-2; j_gene: TRBJ1-2; abundance: few; CDR3aa: CASRPGQIPFDGYTF; CDR3nt: TGTGCCAGCAGGCCCGGACAGATCCCCTTCGATGGCTACACCTTC
d_gene: TRBD2; v_gene: TRBV30; j_gene: TRBJ2-1; abundance: .; CDR3aa: CAWSVRLAGGGEQFF; CDR3nt: TGTGCCTGGAGTGTGAGACTAGCGGGGGGCGGTGAGCAGTTCTTC
d_gene: .; v_gene: TRBV6-1; j_gene: TRBJ1-1; abundance: .; CDR3aa: CASSDTSGGNTEAFF; CDR3nt: TGTGCCAGCAGTGATACCTCCGGAGGGAACACTGAAGCTTTCTTT
d_gene: .; v_gene: TRBV7-2; j_gene: TRBJ1-4; abundance: .; CDR3aa: CASSRDGVNEKLFF; CDR3nt: TGTGCCAGCAGCCGGGACGGCGTTAATGAAAAACTGTTTTTT
d_gene: TRBD2; v_gene: TRBV19; j_gene: TRBJ2-7; abundance: .; CDR3aa: CARPKIAGLAGVAPREQYF; CDR3nt: TGTGCCAGACCCAAAATCGCGGGACTAGCGGGAGTGGCCCCACGGGAGCAGTACTTC
d_gene: .; v_gene: TRBV5-1; j_gene: TRBJ1-6; abundance: .; CDR3aa: CASSLDGGRDSPLHF; CDR3nt: TGCGCCAGCAGCTTGGATGGGGGCCGCGATTCACCCCTCCACTTT
d_gene: TRBD2; v_gene: TRBV7-2; j_gene: TRBJ2-3; abundance: .; CDR3aa: CASSLASLAGTTDTQYF; CDR3nt: TGTGCCAGCAGCTTAGCGTCACTAGCGGGGACCACAGATACGCAGTATTTT
d_gene: .; v_gene: TRBV7-8; j_gene: TRBJ1-6; abundance: few; CDR3aa: CASSLEGGSFYNSPLHF; CDR3nt: TGTGCCAGCAGCTTAGAGGGAGGGAGTTTCTATAATTCACCCCTCCACTTT
d_gene: .; v_gene: TRBV5-1; j_gene: TRBJ1-2; abundance: .; CDR3aa: CASSLGQSNYGYTF; CDR3nt: TGCGCCAGCAGCTTGGGACAGTCTAACTATGGCTACACCTTC
d_gene: .; v_gene: TRBV27; j_gene: TRBJ2-2; abundance: .; CDR3aa: CASSFRQPNTGELFF; CDR3nt: TGTGCCAGCAGTTTCCGTCAGCCGAACACCGGGGAGCTGTTTTTT
d_gene: .; v_gene: TRBV2; j_gene: TRBJ2-7; abundance: few; CDR3aa: CASSEAGGPSYEQYF; CDR3nt: TGTGCCAGCAGTGAAGCAGGGGGTCCTTCCTACGAGCAGTACTTC
d_gene: .; v_gene: TRBV3-1/TRBV3-2; j_gene: TRBJ2-5; abundance: .; CDR3aa: CASSQAGSAETQYF; CDR3nt: TGTGCCAGCAGCCAGGCGGGATCAGCGGAGACCCAGTACTTC
d_gene: .; v_gene: TRBV30; j_gene: TRBJ1-2; abundance: .; CDR3aa: CAWSSERNYGYTF; CDR3nt: TGTGCCTGGAGCTCTGAAAGAAACTATGGCTACACCTTC
d_gene: .; v_gene: TRBV6-2/TRBV6-3; j_gene: TRBJ2-1; abundance: .; CDR3aa: CASSYSLIEGVRFF; CDR3nt: TGTGCCAGCAGTTACTCTCTCATAGAGGGAGTGAGGTTCTTC
d_gene: .; v_gene: TRBV7-2; j_gene: TRBJ2-5; abundance: .; CDR3aa: CASSLAAESAVTQYF; CDR3nt: TGTGCCAGCAGCTTAGCGGCGGAGTCGGCGGTGACCCAGTACTTC
d_gene: TRBD1; v_gene: TRBV6-5; j_gene: TRBJ2-5; abundance: once; CDR3aa: CASRPNRGQETQYF; CDR3nt: TGTGCCAGCAGGCCTAACAGGGGACAAGAGACCCAGTACTTC
d_gene: .; v_gene: TRBV5-6; j_gene: TRBJ2-2; abundance: .; CDR3aa: CASSLDPGLNTGELFF; CDR3nt: TGTGCCAGCAGCTTGGATCCAGGGTTGAACACCGGGGAGCTGTTTTTT
d_gene: TRBD1; v_gene: TRBV28; j_gene: TRBJ1-2; abundance: .; CDR3aa: CASSMDRVYGYTF; CDR3nt: TGTGCCAGCAGTATGGACAGGGTATATGGCTACACCTTC